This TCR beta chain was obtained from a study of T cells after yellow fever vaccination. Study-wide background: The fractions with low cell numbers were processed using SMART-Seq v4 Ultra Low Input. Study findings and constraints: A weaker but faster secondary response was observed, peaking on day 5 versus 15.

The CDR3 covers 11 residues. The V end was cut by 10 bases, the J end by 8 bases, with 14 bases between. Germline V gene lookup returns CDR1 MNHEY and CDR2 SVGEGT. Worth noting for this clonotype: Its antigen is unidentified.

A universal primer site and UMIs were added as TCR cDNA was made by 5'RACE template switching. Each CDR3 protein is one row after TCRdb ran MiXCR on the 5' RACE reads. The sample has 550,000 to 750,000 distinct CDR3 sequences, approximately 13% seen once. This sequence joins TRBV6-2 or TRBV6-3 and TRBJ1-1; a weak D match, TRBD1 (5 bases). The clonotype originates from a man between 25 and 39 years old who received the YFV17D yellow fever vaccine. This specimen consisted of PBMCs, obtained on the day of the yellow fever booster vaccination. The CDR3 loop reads CATQGLGEAFF. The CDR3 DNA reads TGTGCCACCCAGGGACTGGGCGAAGCTTTCTTT.